The clone carrying this T cell receptor (beta chain) was counted between two and nine times. The data originate from a study of OX40 agonist ivuxolimab in advanced cancers. Background on the study: Patients got intravenous ivuxolimab at 0.01 to 10 mg/kg every 2 weeks.

The germline V gene has CDR1 SGDLS and CDR2 YYNGEE. There are 17 residues in the CDR3. V lost 4 bases to trimming and J lost 3 bases; unmatched junction nucleotides: 11. The assay was immunoSEQ multiplex PCR, and TCRdb's table has in-frame clones only and misses some. Counted here are roughly 35,000 clones, about four fifths occurring once; the ten biggest clones make up about 20%. Sequenced material: CD4+ or CD8+ T cells sorted from blood, taken in a trial of the OX40 agonist ivuxolimab. The J gene is TRBJ2-3, the V gene TRBV9; TRBD1 matches at 10 bases. The receptor's source is an adult with an advanced solid tumor such as melanoma, head and neck, liver or kidney cancer. The CDR3 DNA follows: TGTGCCAGCAGCCAAGATCTTTGGGGACAGGGGACAGATACGCAGTATTTT. This translates into CASSQDLWGQGTDTQYF.